This TCR beta chain was recorded in a study of blood T cells in healthy people across ages (dated by TCRdb to the mid-2010s). General notes on the study: In model experiments, roughly one uniquely barcoded TCR beta cDNA molecule per two T cells was captured by template switching. The study measured age-related changes in TCR beta repertoire diversity using deep sequencing normalized with unique cDNA molecular identifiers. Four age groups were formed from the donors: young (average about 17 years), middle-aged (around 39), aged (62) and long-lived (approximately 80). To avoid experimental bias, donors of different ages were randomly spread across the sequencing lanes. For two donors (one aged 18 to 30 and one aged 80 or older), the study analyzed two additional independent replicas of 1 million unique cDNA reads from the same blood draw.

The CDR3 measures 16 amino acids from cysteine to phenylalanine. The DNA shown is the 48-base CDR3, in frame from base 1. Via the germline V gene, CDR1 is SGHTA and CDR2 FQGNSA. Cut back by 2 bases and 4 bases, the V and J ends lie 16 bases apart. Overall study results and their limits: Compared with the aged group, the long-lived group had more naive CD4+ T cells, fewer expanded clones and increased TCR diversity, suggesting age selection. Estimates of total diversity based on one million sequenced T cells were regarded as lower bounds and as underestimates. A strong correlation was found between observed TCR beta diversity and the percentage of naive T cells measured by flow cytometry. As age increased, observed TCR beta diversity per million T cells dropped in a roughly linear way, and a significant reduction was already evident by age 40. Bulk unsorted PBMC profiling prevented conclusive comparison of naive and antigen-experienced compartments. Donor CMV infection status was unknown, potentially confounding age-related changes in expanded clonotypes.

The library was built by means of 5' RACE. Sequencing relied on an Illumina HiSeq 2500. The second PCR ran for about 6 to 12 cycles and used a J-beta primer mix along with a sample-barcoded 5' primer. A unique molecular identifier was introduced onto each TCR beta cDNA molecule by a template-switch 5' adaptor carrying 12 random nucleotides. Each sample yielded at least 3 million CDR3-containing paired-end reads. The Mint cDNA synthesis kit, primed by a TRBC-specific oligonucleotide, was used to synthesize first-strand cDNA from all RNA. All cDNA was treated with uracil-DNA glycosylase and then went through a first 18-cycle PCR with the universal primers M1SS and BC2_uni_R. The study's processing was this. Each sample was normalized by randomly selecting 1 million high-quality reads, each carrying a distinct molecular identifier. Reads sharing molecular identifiers were discarded rather than binned into consensus sequences. MiTCR, run with a Q25 quality threshold and the strictest error-elimination algorithm, handled CDR3 identification, clonotype clustering and error correction. A nonparametric unseen species model with Euler transformation was used to estimate lower-bound total TCR beta diversity. Starting from the raw public reads, TCRdb applied fastp trimming at Q25, assembled clones with MiXCR and retained in-frame beta chains. Each CDR3 protein appears once, grouped with its most common genes and DNA. The V and J calls and clone size come from TCRdb's table, not from the authors' own analysis. The sample table lists roughly 1.4 million distinct CDR3 sequences, 59% of them with a count of one. 6.5% to 8.5% of the sample is taken by the ten largest.

The roughly 39 donors, aged about 6 to 100 years, were systemically healthy Caucasian individuals from Russia. Each donor gave roughly 9.5 milliliters of peripheral blood, collected into EDTA-treated Vacutainer tubes. PBMCs were isolated by Ficoll-Paque density-gradient centrifugation, with at least 6 million obtained per sample. Total RNA was extracted from PBMCs with Trizol reagent, with at least 5 micrograms obtained per sample. The percentages of naive CD45RAhigh/CD27high T cells were determined by flow cytometry on a PBMC aliquot from every donor. Turning to this clonotype: What this receptor recognizes is not known. Per-base qualities were not stored, and no clone one base away is much larger.

The source material was blood. The receptor was derived from a man between 18 and 29 years old in good health. The chain joins TRBV7-2 to TRBJ2-3, with no confidently assigned D gene. The CDR3 region reads CASSLSLNGAPDTQYF. The nucleotide sequence reads TGTGCCAGCAGCTTATCCTTGAACGGAGCCCCAGATACGCAGTATTTT.